This T cell receptor beta chain was found in a study of shared clonotypes between healthy human individuals. Study details: CD4 naive and memory got three plates each, CD8 naive two, CD8 memory one.

V was shortened by 1 base and J by 2 bases, with 12 bases between the two germline ends. CDR3 length: 15 residues. CDR1 is SGHVS, CDR2 FQNEAQ, per germline. This table comes from immunoSEQ multiplex PCR, and its TCRdb copy is limited to in-frame clones, with some not included. Here the sample spans more than 400,000 clones, approximately 95% being singletons. This chain joins TRBV7-8 and TRBJ2-7; D possibly corresponds to TRBD2 (6 bases). This TCR derives from a woman under 40 in good health. Sequencing used naive CD4+ T cells sorted from blood. Stated subset: CD45RA+ positively selected. DNA of the CDR3: TGTGCCAGCAGCTTAGTGCGGGACCGTACCTACGAGCAGTACTTC. It specifies CASSLVRDRTYEQYF.